The clone carrying this TCR beta chain was recorded a few times. The target antigen is unknown. In the same sample, other DNA sequences code for this CDR3. The length of the CDR3 is 11 residues. V was trimmed by 3 bases and J by 5 bases, leaving 5 bases between them. The V gene's germline CDR1 is DFQATT and CDR2 SNEGSKA (reference sequence). These data originate in a study of siplizumab effects on memory and regulatory T cells. Clones were read by immunoSEQ multiplex PCR, and TCRdb kept only the in-frame ones, dropping some. The sample shows tens of thousands of clones, about 92% of them seen only once. Study outcomes and limitations: With siplizumab, mappable alloreactive CD4+ clones averaged roughly 64% Treg-derived, versus 25% to 30% in controls. Naive T cells seemed more diverse than memory cells; they also seemed major alloresponse contributors. Naive-or-memory phenotypes were unassignable for roughly 75-96% of proliferating CD4+ or CD8+ clones.

The clonotype was recovered from a human donor in good health. The chain recombines TRBV20-1 with TRBJ2-1, with D unresolved. Source material: CD8+ T cells sorted from blood. The DNA for the CDR3 is TGCAGTGCTAGTCTCGACAATGAGCAGTTCTTC. Translated, it gives CSASLDNEQFF.